Sequencing of this T cell receptor beta chain was carried out in a study of blood T cell repertoires in COVID-19. This CDR3 is 13 amino acids long. Trimming cost V 4 bases and J 3 bases, with 9 bases left between them. Germline CDR1 SGHTA, CDR2 FQGNSA. Generated by immunoSEQ multiplex PCR, the TCRdb table keeps only in-frame clones and is missing some. The table has roughly 18,000 clones, more than 65% seen once; the top ten hold roughly 15%. This clone has a single count. This clonotype was obtained from a man aged 65 to 85 with COVID-19, enrolled during active disease. Sequencing was carried out using peripheral blood. The chain is built from TRBV7-2 and TRBJ1-1; D is perhaps TRBD1 (5 bases). The CDR3 protein is CASSYTQDTEAFF. The CDR3 DNA is TGTGCCAGCAGCTACACACAGGACACTGAAGCTTTCTTT. The whole variable domain, filled in from reference TRBV7-2 and TRBJ1-1, reads GAGVSQSPSNKVTEKGKDVELRCDPISGHTALYWYRQSLGQGLEFLIYFQGNSAPDKSGLPSDRFSAERTGGSVSTLTIQRTQQEDSAVYLCASSYTQDTEAFFGQGTRLTVV.